This T cell receptor beta chain was recorded in a study of blood T cell repertoires in COVID-19. Study-level background: Sample material is recorded as cDNA or gDNA derived from T cells, B-cell-depleted T cells, or PBMCs.

Recruited during active infection, patients (from Seattle) were subsequently followed longitudinally. V was clipped by 7 bases and J by 2 bases; unmatched bases: 7. In germline, CDR1 is MDHEN, CDR2 SYDVKM. There are 16 residues in the CDR3. As processed by the authors: Amplification of reference gene primers provided the estimated nucleated cell counts. Generated by immunoSEQ multiplex PCR, the TCRdb table keeps only in-frame clones and is missing some. That table gives V, J and clone size, and the DNA gave D and trimming. The sample lists 300,000 to 400,000 clones, 80% to 90% occurring once. This clonotype originated in a man aged 30 to 45 with COVID-19, enrolled during active disease. The genes are TRBV28 and TRBJ2-2, with 10 bases fitting TRBD2. Sequencing input: peripheral blood. In DNA form, the CDR3 reads TGTGCCAGCACCCCCTGGACTAGCGGCAACACCGGGGAGCTGTTTTTT. Amino acids: CASTPWTSGNTGELFF.